This passage covers 5 T cell receptor beta chains from one sample sequenced in a study of PD-1 blockade in classical Hodgkin lymphoma. Each patient experienced a relapse that followed autologous stem cell transplantation, and brentuximab vedotin exposure varied. Libraries were prepared by immunoSEQ multiplex PCR; TCRdb keeps only in-frame clonotypes and omits some of them. The repertoire has more than 140,000 clones, less than 80% of them found once; the top ten carry 7.5% to 10%. Sample: peripheral blood mononuclear cells (PBMCs), taken before the second cycle of nivolumab. These receptors were taken from a human donor with classical Hodgkin lymphoma.

This clone was seen once. V usage is TRBV9 and J usage is TRBJ2-2; 8 bases align to TRBD2. Trimming at V came to 2 bases and at J to 5 bases, leaving 8 bases not matched to a gene. The length of the CDR3 is 16 residues. The germline V gene has CDR1 SGDLS and CDR2 YYNGEE. The CDR3 DNA follows: TGTGCCAGCAGCGTGGCAACGGGGGGGCAGACCGGGGAGCTGTTTTTT. Protein product: CASSVATGGQTGELFF.

This chain connects TRBV5-1 to TRBJ2-1; 7 bases are a match to TRBD2. Germline V gene data show CDR1 as SGHRS and CDR2 as YFSETQ. CDR3 length: 15 residues. Trimming cost V 2 bases and J 1 base; bases outside gene matches: 3. CDR3 loop: CASSFLADSYNEQFF. The CDR3 nucleotides are TGCGCCAGCAGCTTTCTAGCGGATTCCTACAATGAGCAGTTCTTC. Drawing the rest from reference TRBV5-1 and TRBJ2-1, the complete variable domain is KAGVTQTPRYLIKTRGQQVTLSCSPISGHRSVSWYQQTPGQGLQFLFEYFSETQRNKGNFPGRFSGRQFSNSRSEMNVSTLELGDSALYLCASSFLADSYNEQFFGPGTRLTVL.

The chain couples TRBV2 to TRBJ2-1; 9 nucleotides agree with TRBD2. The CDR3 length is 16 residues. J was trimmed by 0 bases and V by 5 bases; bases with no gene match: 5. Looked up from germline, CDR1 is SNHLY and CDR2 is FYNNEI. The CDR3 here is CASSWRAGGSYNEQFF. DNA for the CDR3: TGTGCCAGCAGTTGGAGAGCGGGGGGCTCCTACAATGAGCAGTTCTTC. Full variable domain (missing parts from reference TRBV2 and TRBJ2-1): EPEVTQTPSHQVTQMGQEVILRCVPISNHLYFYWYRQILGQKVEFLVSFYNNEISEKSEIFDDQFSVERPDGSNFTLKIRSTKLEDSAMYFCASSWRAGGSYNEQFFGPGTRLTVL.

This clone was counted a few times. The chain links TRBV11-2 to TRBJ2-3; 12 nucleotides align to TRBD2. This CDR3 is 14 amino acids long. Germline CDR1 is SGHAT and CDR2 is FQNNGV. With V trimmed by 6 bases and J by 6 bases, 4 bases remained unmatched. CDR3 protein: CASSPTSGSDTQYF. The DNA for the CDR3 is TGTGCCAGCAGTCCGACTAGCGGGAGTGATACGCAGTATTTT.

The rearrangement links TRBV5-1 to TRBJ2-6; perhaps TRBD2 as D (5 bases). Trimming removed 1 base from V and 2 bases from J, with 13 bases in between. CDR1 and CDR2 from the germline V gene are SGHRS and YFSETQ. This CDR3 has 17 residues. The chain's CDR3 is CASSLRALTTGANVLTF. The CDR3 DNA reads TGCGCCAGCAGCTTGCGGGCCCTGACTACTGGGGCCAACGTCCTGACTTTC.